This T cell receptor (beta chain) was found in a study of blood T cell repertoires in COVID-19. Study details: In each case, the material was cDNA or gDNA derived from T cells, B-cell-depleted T cells, or PBMCs.

J was trimmed by 4 bases and V by 4 bases; bases with no gene match: 9. This CDR3 is 14 amino acids long. Germline CDR1 and CDR2: SQVTM and ANQGSEA. In the study's own analysis: Researchers report that nucleated cell counts were estimated from reference gene primer amplification. The table came from immunoSEQ multiplex PCR; TCRdb's copy has only in-frame clones and leaves some out. D and trimming come from the DNA, and the V and J calls and clone size come from that table. The profile shows a few hundred thousand clones, around 90% of them singletons. This receptor was identified in a person under 35 with COVID-19, enrolled during active disease. The V and J genes are TRBV29-1 and TRBJ2-5, with TRBD2 matching over 7 bases. The sequenced sample was peripheral blood. CDR3 residues: CSVVGQRDLETQYF. DNA for the CDR3: TGCAGCGTTGTTGGGCAGCGGGACTTAGAGACCCAGTACTTC.